The present T cell receptor (beta chain) was sequenced within a study of T-cell memory formation after mild COVID-19. Study-level information: Clusters of TCRs were largely donor specific.

CDR3 length equals 18 residues. V was pared by 5 bases and J by 4 bases, with 14 bases of the junction left unmatched. Germline CDR1 and CDR2: SGHVS and FNYEAQ. TCRdb reprocessed the 5' RACE reads with MiXCR, giving one entry per CDR3 protein. The table shows a few hundred thousand distinct CDR3 sequences, with 8% to 9.5% occurring only once. This clonotype was picked up many times. The chain recombines TRBV7-6 with TRBJ2-6; TRBD1 agrees at 7 bases. The origin of this receptor is a man younger than 30 who had mild COVID-19 (a few samples of this study predate the infection). Cell type and time point are not known. The sequenced material came from PBMCs or a T cell subset sorted from them (not recorded which). The DNA of the CDR3 is TGTGCCAGCAGCGTTGGGTTCCAGGGGGATCCCGGGGCCAACGTCCTGACTTTC. Protein: CASSVGFQGDPGANVLTF.